This T cell receptor (beta chain) was sequenced during a study of T cell responses to AZD1222 COVID-19 vaccine. Notes on the study in general: Nearly half of spike-specific TCRs reportedly target variant regions that are unmutated in the B.1.351 and B.1.1.7 variants. Spike-specific TCR breadth and depth went up after people got two AZD1222 doses.

This clone was observed a single time. Its antigen is not known. Produced via immunoSEQ multiplex PCR; TCRdb's table is partial and in-frame only. The data hold some 130,000 clones, with 85% to 95% observed a single time. The material sequenced was peripheral blood, taken 28 days after the second AZD1222 dose. This clonotype was sampled from an adult who received the AZD1222 COVID-19 vaccine.

CDR3 in amino acids: CASSLDGGGGETQYF. The CDR3 DNA reads as TGTGCCAGCAGCTTAGACGGGGGGGGCGGCGAGACCCAGTACTTC. The chain uses TRBV11-3 and TRBJ2-5; 8 bases are shared with TRBD2. Germline V gives CDR1 SGHNT, CDR2 YENEEA. V shed 0 bases and J 5 bases; nucleotides not matched to a gene: 5. CDR3 length equals 15 residues.